This T cell receptor (beta chain) was sequenced during a study of cytomegalovirus exposure and HLA in healthy donors. Concerning this clone: Its antigen is undetermined.

Notes on the study in general: Later on, an analysis showed TCR association rates differing by HLA locus, with DRB1 the most and HLA-C the fewest. The availability of immune exposure information extended only to CMV serostatus.

Donors counted as nominally healthy when sampled, yet unrecorded immune exposures were likely. The length of the CDR3 is 15 residues. V gave up 6 bases and J gave up 0 bases, with 12 bases separating them. CDR1 and CDR2 from the germline V gene are MNHNY and SVGAGI (reference sequence). With 60 Vbeta and 13 Jbeta primers, the PCR was carried out. Repertoires were generated with immunoSEQ multiplex PCR, while TCRdb's copy carries only in-frame clones and drops some. The repertoire includes about 140,000 clones, around 79% of them detected once, and approximately 8.3% sits in the top ten. The V and J genes are TRBV6-6 and TRBJ1-3; D gene unclear. Source material: PBMCs. This clonotype originated in a woman aged 50 to 65 in good health and CMV-seropositive. In DNA, the CDR3 is TGTGCCAGCAGCCGCGTTTTTAGCTCTGGAAACACCATATATTTT. Amino acid sequence: CASSRVFSSGNTIYF.